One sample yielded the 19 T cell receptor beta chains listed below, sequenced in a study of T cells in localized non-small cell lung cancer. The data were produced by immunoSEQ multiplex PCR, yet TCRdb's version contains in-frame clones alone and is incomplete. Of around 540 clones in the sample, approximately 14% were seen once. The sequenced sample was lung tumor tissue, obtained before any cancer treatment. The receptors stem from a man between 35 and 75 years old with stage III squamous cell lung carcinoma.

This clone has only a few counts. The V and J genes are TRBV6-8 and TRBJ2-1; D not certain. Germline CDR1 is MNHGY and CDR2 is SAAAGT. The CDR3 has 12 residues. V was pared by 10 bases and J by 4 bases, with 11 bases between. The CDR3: CATLSLYNEQFF. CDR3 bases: TGTGCCACCTTATCCCTATACAATGAGCAGTTCTTC.

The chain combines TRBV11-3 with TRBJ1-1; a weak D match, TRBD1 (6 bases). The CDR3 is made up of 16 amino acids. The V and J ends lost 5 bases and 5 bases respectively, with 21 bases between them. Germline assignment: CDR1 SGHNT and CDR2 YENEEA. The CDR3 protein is CASSPYRGQGSTEAFF. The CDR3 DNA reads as TGTGCCAGCAGCCCCTATCGGGGGCAGGGGTCGACTGAAGCTTTCTTT. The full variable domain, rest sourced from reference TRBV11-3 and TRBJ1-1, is EAGVVQSPRYKIIEKKQPVAFWCNPISGHNTLYWYLQNLGQGPELLIRYENEEAVDDSQLPKDRFSAERLKGVDSTLKIQPAELGDSAVYLCASSPYRGQGSTEAFFGQGTRLTVV.

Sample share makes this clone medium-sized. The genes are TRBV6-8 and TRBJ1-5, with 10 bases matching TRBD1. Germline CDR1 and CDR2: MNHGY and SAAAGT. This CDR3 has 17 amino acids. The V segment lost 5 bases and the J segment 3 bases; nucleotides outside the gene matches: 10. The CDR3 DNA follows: TGTGCCAGCAGTCGCCTGAGGACAGGGGGAACCAATCAGCCCCAGCATTTT. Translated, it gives CASSRLRTGGTNQPQHF.

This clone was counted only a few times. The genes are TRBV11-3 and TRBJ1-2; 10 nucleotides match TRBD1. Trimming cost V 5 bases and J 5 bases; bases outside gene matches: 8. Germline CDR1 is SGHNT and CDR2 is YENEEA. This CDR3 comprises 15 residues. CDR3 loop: CASSGRDRGEYGYTF. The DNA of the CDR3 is TGTGCCAGCAGCGGCCGGGACAGGGGCGAGTATGGCTACACCTTC.

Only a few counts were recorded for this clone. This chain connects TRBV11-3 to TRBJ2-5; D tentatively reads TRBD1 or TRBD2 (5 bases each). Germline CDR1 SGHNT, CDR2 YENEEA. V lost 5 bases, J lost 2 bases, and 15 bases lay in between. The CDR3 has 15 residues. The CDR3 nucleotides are TGTGCCAGCAGCAACGAGGGGCCGGGACAAGAGACCCAGTACTTC. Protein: CASSNEGPGQETQYF.

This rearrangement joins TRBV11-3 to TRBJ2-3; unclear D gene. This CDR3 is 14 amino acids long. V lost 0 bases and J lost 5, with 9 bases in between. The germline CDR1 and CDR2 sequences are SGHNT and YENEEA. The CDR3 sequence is CASSLEVVRDTQYF. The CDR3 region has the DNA TGTGCCAGCAGCTTAGAAGTAGTGCGAGATACGCAGTATTTT.

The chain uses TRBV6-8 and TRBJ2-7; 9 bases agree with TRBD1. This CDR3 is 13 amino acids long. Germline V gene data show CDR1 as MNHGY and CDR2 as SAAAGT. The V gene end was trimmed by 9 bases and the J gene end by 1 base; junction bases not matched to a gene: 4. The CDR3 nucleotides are TGTGCCAGTGGGGACAGGGCATCCTACGAGCAGTACTTC. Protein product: CASGDRASYEQYF.

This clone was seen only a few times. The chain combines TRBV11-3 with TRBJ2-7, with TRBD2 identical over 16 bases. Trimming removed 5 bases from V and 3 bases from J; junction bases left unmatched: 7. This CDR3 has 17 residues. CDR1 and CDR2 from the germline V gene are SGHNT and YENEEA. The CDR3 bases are TGTGCCAGCAGCACCGGGACTAGCGGGGGGGCCCACTACGAGCAGTACTTC. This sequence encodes CASSTGTSGGAHYEQYF.

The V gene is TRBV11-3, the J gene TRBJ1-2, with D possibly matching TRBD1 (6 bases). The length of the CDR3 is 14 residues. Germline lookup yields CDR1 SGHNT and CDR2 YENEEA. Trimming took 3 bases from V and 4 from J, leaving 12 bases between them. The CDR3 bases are TGTGCCAGCAGCTTTACGGGACAAGGCTATGGCTACACCTTC. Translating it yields CASSFTGQGYGYTF.

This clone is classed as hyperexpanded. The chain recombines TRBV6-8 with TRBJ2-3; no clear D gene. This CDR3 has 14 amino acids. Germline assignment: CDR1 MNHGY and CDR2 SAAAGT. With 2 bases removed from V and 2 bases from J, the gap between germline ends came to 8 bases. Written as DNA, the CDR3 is TGTGCCAGCAGTTACGAACTGTACACAGATACGCAGTATTTT. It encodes CASSYELYTDTQYF.

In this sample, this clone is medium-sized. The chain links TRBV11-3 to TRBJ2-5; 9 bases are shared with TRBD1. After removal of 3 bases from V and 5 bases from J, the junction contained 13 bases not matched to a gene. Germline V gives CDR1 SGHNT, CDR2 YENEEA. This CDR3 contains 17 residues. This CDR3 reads CASSLLSPGQGRETQYF. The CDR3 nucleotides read TGTGCCAGCAGCTTGCTGTCCCCGGGACAGGGACGGGAGACCCAGTACTTC. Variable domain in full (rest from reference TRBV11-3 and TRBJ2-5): EAGVVQSPRYKIIEKKQPVAFWCNPISGHNTLYWYLQNLGQGPELLIRYENEEAVDDSQLPKDRFSAERLKGVDSTLKIQPAELGDSAVYLCASSLLSPGQGRETQYFGPGTRLLVL.

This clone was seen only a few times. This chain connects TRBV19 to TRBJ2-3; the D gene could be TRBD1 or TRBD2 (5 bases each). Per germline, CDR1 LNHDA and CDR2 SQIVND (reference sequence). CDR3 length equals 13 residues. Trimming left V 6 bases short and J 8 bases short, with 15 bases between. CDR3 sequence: CASSGTASGTQYF. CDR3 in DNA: TGTGCCAGTAGCGGGACGGCCTCCGGTACGCAGTATTTT.

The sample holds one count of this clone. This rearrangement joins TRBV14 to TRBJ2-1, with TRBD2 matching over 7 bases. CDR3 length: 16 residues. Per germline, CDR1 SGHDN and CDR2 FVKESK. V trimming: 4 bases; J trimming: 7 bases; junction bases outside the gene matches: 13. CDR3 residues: CASSPFIGLVRNEQFF. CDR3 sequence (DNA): TGTGCCAGCAGCCCCTTCATCGGACTAGTACGGAATGAGCAGTTCTTC.

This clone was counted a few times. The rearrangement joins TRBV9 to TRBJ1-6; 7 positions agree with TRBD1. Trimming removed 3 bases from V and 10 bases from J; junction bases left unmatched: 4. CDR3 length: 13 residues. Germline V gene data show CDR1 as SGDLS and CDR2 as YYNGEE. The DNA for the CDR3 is TGTGCCAGCAGCGAGGGGGCCAAATCACCCCTCCACTTT. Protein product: CASSEGAKSPLHF.

In DNA form, the CDR3 reads TGTGCCAGCAGCACTGCAGGGGTACAAGCACCCCTCCACTTT. Amino acid sequence: CASSTAGVQAPLHF. The chain couples TRBV9 to TRBJ1-6; weak D call: TRBD1 (6 bases). V shed 4 bases and J shed 11 bases, with 16 bases lying between them. The CDR3 totals 14 residues. Germline CDR1 SGDLS, CDR2 YYNGEE. The whole variable domain, filled in from reference TRBV9 and TRBJ1-6, reads DSGVTQTPKHLITATGQRVTLRCSPRSGDLSVYWYQQSLDQGLQFLIQYYNGEERAKGNILERFSAQQFPDLHSELNLSSLELGDSALYFCASSTAGVQAPLHFGNGTRLTVT.

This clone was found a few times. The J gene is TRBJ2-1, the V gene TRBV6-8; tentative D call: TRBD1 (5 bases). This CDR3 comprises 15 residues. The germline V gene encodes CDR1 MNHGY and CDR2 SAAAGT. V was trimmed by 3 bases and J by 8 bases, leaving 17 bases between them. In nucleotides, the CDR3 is TGTGCCAGCAGTTATGATGAGCTAGGACAAGATGAGCAGTTCTTC. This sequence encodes CASSYDELGQDEQFF.

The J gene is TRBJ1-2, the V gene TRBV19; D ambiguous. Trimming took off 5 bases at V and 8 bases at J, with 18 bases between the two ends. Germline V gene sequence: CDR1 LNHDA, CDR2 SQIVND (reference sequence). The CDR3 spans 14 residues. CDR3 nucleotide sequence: TGTGCCAGTAGTCTCACCGGAGGGTTAGGGGGCTACACCTTC. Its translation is CASSLTGGLGGYTF.

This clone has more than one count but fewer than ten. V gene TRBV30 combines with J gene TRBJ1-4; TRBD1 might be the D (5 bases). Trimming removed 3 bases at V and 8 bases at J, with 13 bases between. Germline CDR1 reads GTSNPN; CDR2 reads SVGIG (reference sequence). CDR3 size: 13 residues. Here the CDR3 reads CAWSQGEGEKLFF. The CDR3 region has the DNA TGTGCCTGGAGCCAGGGAGAGGGGGAAAAACTGTTTTTT.

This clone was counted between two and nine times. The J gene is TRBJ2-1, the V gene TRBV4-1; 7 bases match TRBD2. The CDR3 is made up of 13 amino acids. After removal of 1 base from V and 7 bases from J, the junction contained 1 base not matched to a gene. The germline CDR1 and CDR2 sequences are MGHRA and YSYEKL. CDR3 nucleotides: TGCGCCAGCAGCCAAGGGCGGGGGAATGAGCAGTTCTTC. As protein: CASSQGRGNEQFF.